The T cell receptor (beta chain) under discussion was sequenced for a study of cytomegalovirus exposure and HLA in healthy donors. Findings and caveats of the study: A later look showed TCR association rates differing by HLA locus, highest for DRB1 and lowest for HLA-C.

PCR used 60 Vbeta primers and 13 Jbeta primers. Assay used: immunoSEQ multiplex PCR; TCRdb lists only in-frame clones, some missing. The sample contains around 150,000 clones, around 75% of which appear only once. After removal of 4 bases from V and 8 bases from J, the junction contained 10 bases not matched to a gene. CDR1 LNHDA and CDR2 SQIVND come from the germline V gene (reference sequence). The CDR3 contains 15 residues. Concerning this clone: The antigen remains unidentified.

This chain connects TRBV19 to TRBJ1-4; 7 nucleotides agree with TRBD1. Sequenced input: PBMCs. This receptor was identified in a woman aged 40-49 years in good health and CMV-seropositive. CDR3 bases: TGTGCCAGTAGTACCGCCGGGACAGCGCAGGAAAAACTGTTTTTT. As protein: CASSTAGTAQEKLFF.